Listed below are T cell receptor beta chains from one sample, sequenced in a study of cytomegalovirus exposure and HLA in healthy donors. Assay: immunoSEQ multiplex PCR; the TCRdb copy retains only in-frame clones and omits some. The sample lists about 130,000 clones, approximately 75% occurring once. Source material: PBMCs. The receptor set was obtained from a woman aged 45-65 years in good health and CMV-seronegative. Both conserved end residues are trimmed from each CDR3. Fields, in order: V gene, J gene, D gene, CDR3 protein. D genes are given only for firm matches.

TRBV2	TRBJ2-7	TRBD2	ASNGLAGGGSEQY
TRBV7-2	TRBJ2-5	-	ASSRRVGGETQY
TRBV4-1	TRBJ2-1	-	ASTTIYGEQF
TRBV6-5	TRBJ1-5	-	ASSYSGLARQPQH
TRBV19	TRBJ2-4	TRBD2	ASGLVDIQY
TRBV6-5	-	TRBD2	ASSRGLADPYEQY
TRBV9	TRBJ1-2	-	ASSEGQPSSGYT
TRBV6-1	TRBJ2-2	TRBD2	ATGLAGDFTGELF
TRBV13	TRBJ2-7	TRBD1	ASSSGTGYEQY
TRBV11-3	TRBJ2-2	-	ASSSGLDYTGELF
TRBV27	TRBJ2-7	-	ASSLGTFYEQY
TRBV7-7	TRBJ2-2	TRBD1	ASSLGTAPNTGELF
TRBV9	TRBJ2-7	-	ASSVDLGAYEQY
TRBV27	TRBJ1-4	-	ASSFLGRLF
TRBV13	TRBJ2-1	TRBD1	ASSAIGTGTNEQF
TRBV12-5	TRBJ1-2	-	ASAGEGSGYT
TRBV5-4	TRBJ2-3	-	ASSTPGEGTQY
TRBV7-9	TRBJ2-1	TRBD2	ASSAPARLADYNEQF
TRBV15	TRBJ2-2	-	ATSRDQGTGELF
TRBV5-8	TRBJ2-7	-	ATKQGAYEQY
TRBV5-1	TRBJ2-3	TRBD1	ASSLSPGQGEDTQY
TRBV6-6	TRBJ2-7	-	ASTPGRVYEQY
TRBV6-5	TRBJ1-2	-	ASSPTQGYYGYT
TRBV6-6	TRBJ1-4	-	ASSYSSSRPEEKLF
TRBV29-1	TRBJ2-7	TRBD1	SVETGESYEQY
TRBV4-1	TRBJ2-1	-	ASSQGGASSYNEQF
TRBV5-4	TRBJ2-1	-	ASSTLLSGEQF
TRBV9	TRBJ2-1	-	ASSVEATVGFYNEQF
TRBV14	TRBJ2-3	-	ASSQDLAGPLTDTQY
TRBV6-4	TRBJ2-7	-	ASSDSPTTPLDEQY
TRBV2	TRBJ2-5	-	ASSGQGLGGETQY
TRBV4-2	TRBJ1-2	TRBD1	ASSQEPGTGLYGYT
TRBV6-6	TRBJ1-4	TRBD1	ASSQTGLGKLF
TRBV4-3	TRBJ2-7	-	ASSQAVPVLAAYEQY
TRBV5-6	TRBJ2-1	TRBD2	ASSPVAGANNEQF
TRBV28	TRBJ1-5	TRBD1	ASGTGTGANQPQH
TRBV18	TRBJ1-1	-	ASSPETEAF
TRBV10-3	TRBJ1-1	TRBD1	AISESVGQVNTEAF
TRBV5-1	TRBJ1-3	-	ASSLGVAGNTIY
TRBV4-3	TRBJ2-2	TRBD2	ASSQDGAGGSTGELF
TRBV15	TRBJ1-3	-	ATSSGGNNTIY
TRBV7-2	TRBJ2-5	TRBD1	ASSPGQGFETQY
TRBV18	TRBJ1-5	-	ASSPLESNQPQH
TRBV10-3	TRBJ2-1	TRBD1	AHRDRAYNEQF
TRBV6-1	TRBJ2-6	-	ASSEGLSGANVLT
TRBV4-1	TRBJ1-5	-	ASSQEGGAGGDQPQH
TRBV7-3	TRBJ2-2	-	ASSKGGGGTGELF